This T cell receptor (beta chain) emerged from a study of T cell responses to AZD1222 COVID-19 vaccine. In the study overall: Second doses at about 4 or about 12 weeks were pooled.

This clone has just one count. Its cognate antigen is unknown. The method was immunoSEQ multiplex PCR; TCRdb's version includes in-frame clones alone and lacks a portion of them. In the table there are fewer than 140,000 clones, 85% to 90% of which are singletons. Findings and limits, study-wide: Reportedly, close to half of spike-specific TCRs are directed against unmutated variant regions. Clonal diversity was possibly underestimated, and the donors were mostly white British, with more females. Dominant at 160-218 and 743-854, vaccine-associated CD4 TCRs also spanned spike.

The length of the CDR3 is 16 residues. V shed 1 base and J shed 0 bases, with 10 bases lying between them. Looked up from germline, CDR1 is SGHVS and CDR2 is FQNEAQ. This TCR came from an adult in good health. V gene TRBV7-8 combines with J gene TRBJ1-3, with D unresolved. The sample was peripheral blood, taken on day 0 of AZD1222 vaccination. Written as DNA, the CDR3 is TGTGCCAGCAGCTTAGGGGCCGGCAACTCTGGAAACACCATATATTTT. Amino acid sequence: CASSLGAGNSGNTIYF.